This is a list of T cell receptor beta chains from one sample in a study of cytomegalovirus exposure and HLA in healthy donors. Only in-frame clones appear in the TCRdb table, and some are missing; sequencing was by immunoSEQ multiplex PCR. Here the sample spans over 250,000 clones, about nine tenths being singletons. Input material: PBMCs. The receptors shown here come from a man aged 40-49 years in good health and CMV-seropositive. Both conserved end residues are part of each CDR3. The order of the fields is V gene, clone size, J gene, D gene, CDR3 DNA, CDR3 protein. The D gene is left open where the match is weak. Size is omitted from some rows. Given values are once, few, many or a class for expanded clones.

>TRBV5-4|few|TRBJ1-1|TRBD1
TGTGCCAGCAGCCGGAGCAGGGGACAGACTGAAGCTTTCTTT
CASSRSRGQTEAFF
>TRBV5-1|-|TRBJ2-5|TRBD2
TGCGCCAGCAGCCCGACTAGCGGAACACAAGAGACCCAGTACTTC
CASSPTSGTQETQYF
>TRBV4-3|-|TRBJ2-2|-
TGCGCCAGCAGCCAGCGGGGCACCGGGGAGCTGTTTTTT
CASSQRGTGELFF
>TRBV18|-|TRBJ1-1|-
TGTGCCAGCTCACAGGTAGGAGCTGAAGCTTTCTTT
CASSQVGAEAFF
>TRBV9|-|TRBJ1-1|-
TGTGCCAGCAGCGTATCCCAGGGGCCTGAAGCTTTCTTT
CASSVSQGPEAFF
>TRBV4-1|-|TRBJ2-1|-
TGCGCCAGCAGCCCGGAACCCGGGGATGAGCAGTTCTTC
CASSPEPGDEQFF
>TRBV6-1|once|TRBJ2-5|TRBD2
TGTGCCAGCGAGTGGAGCGGGAGGTCCCAAGAGACCCAGTACTTC
CASEWSGRSQETQYF
>TRBV7-3|-|TRBJ2-1|TRBD2
TGTGCCAGCAGCTCCAGCGGGAGGGCCCGGGGGATCTACAATGAGCAGTTCTTC
CASSSSGRARGIYNEQFF
>TRBV25-1|-|TRBJ1-4|-
TGTGCCAGCGCAGACAGGAAGTTTGCAACTAATGAAAAACTGTTTTTT
CASADRKFATNEKLFF
>TRBV5-6|-|TRBJ2-1|-
TGTGCCAGCAGCTCGATTTTAGCGATCGGCGAGCAGTTCTTC
CASSSILAIGEQFF
>TRBV27|once|TRBJ1-4|TRBD1
TGTGCCAGCAGTCCGACCTTCAGGGGGCTTAATCAAAAACTGTTTTTT
CASSPTFRGLNQKLFF
>TRBV5-8|-|TRBJ2-5|TRBD2
TGTGCCAGCAGCCCCGGACTAGCGGGAGGGCCGGGGGAGACCCAGTACTTC
CASSPGLAGGPGETQYF
>TRBV28|-|TRBJ1-1|-
TGTGCCAGCAGTTTCGAGGGAGGGAACACTGAAGCTTTCTTT
CASSFEGGNTEAFF
>TRBV7-9|-|TRBJ2-5|-
TGTGCCAGCAGCTCCCTGTCCGAAGCGGCGCAAGAGACCCAGTACTTC
CASSSLSEAAQETQYF
>TRBV19|once|TRBJ1-5|-
TGTGCCAGTAGTATCCGGACGGGACAAAGCAATCAGCCCCAGCATTTT
CASSIRTGQSNQPQHF
>TRBV25-1|-|TRBJ2-7|-
TGTGCCAGCAGTGAAGATAATCTGGCGGCGATGCCCTACGAGCAGTACTTC
CASSEDNLAAMPYEQYF
>TRBV19|-|TRBJ2-5|TRBD2
TGTGCCAGTACTGCGACTAGCGGGACGAGGGAGACCCAGTACTTC
CASTATSGTRETQYF
>TRBV9|few|TRBJ1-1|-
TGTGCCAGCAGCGTAGTAGTCGCCGGCGGGGCTGAAGCTTTCTTT
CASSVVVAGGAEAFF
>TRBV28|-|TRBJ1-1|TRBD1
TGTGCCAGCCGGGACAGGGGGCTGACTGAAGCTTTCTTT
CASRDRGLTEAFF
>TRBV5-1|-|TRBJ2-1|-
TGCGCCAGTTCCCCAGAGGTGGTAACCTCCTACAATGAGCAGTTCTTC
CASSPEVVTSYNEQFF
>TRBV21-1|-|TRBJ1-3|-
-
CASSRGVGQGNTIYF
>TRBV6-5|-|TRBJ2-1|TRBD2
TGTGCCAGCAGTTTGGGACTAGCAGTTTACAATGAGCAGTTCTTC
CASSLGLAVYNEQFF
>TRBV28|few|TRBJ1-4|TRBD1
TGTGCCAGCAGTTTATTCCAGGGGGGCGGTGAAAAACTGTTTTTT
CASSLFQGGGEKLFF
>TRBV5-1|-|TRBJ2-7|TRBD1
TGCGCCAGCAGCAACCCGGACAGGGCCTCCTACGAGCAGTACTTC
CASSNPDRASYEQYF
>TRBV27|-|TRBJ2-6|-
TGTGCCAGCTCTGGCATCCCGCCCTCTGGGGCCAACGTCCTGACTTTC
CASSGIPPSGANVLTF
>TRBV7-8|once|TRBJ2-1|TRBD2
TGTGCCAGCAGTTATGAGCGGGCCAGAGCGGGGGAGCAGTTCTTC
CASSYERARAGEQFF
>TRBV6-5|-|TRBJ1-2|-
TGTGCCAGCAGTTACTCGAGCAGGCAACACTATGGCTACACCTTC
CASSYSSRQHYGYTF
>TRBV15|-|TRBJ2-7|-
TGTGCCACCAGCAGAGAGGCAGTCTCCTACGAGCAGTACTTC
CATSREAVSYEQYF
>TRBV7-9|-|TRBJ2-5|TRBD2
TGTGCCAGCAGCCCCAGGACTAGCGGGAGAGGGCAAGAGACCCAGTACTTC
CASSPRTSGRGQETQYF
>TRBV5-6|-|TRBJ2-7|-
TGTGCCAGCAGCTTGGTCCGGGACGAGCAGTACTTC
CASSLVRDEQYF
>TRBV7-6|-|TRBJ2-1|-
TGTGCCAGCAGCTTAAGCACAAGGGGTGAGCAGTTCTTC
CASSLSTRGEQFF
>TRBV6-5|-|TRBJ2-2|TRBD1
TGTGCCAGCAAGAAACCGGGACAGGGGGGCGGGGAGCTGTTTTTT
CASKKPGQGGGELFF
>TRBV14|-|TRBJ2-1|TRBD2
TGTGCCAGCAGCCAAGATGGCGGGAGGCCCTCCTACAATGAGCAGTTCTTC
CASSQDGGRPSYNEQFF
>TRBV28|-|TRBJ2-7|-
TGTGCCAGCAGTCGACTCTACGAGCAGTACTTC
CASSRLYEQYF
>TRBV4-3|-|TRBJ2-1|-
TGCGCCAGCAGCCAAGGGTATCGGGTGATGCGGAACAATGAGCAGTTCTTC
CASSQGYRVMRNNEQFF
>TRBV19|-|TRBJ2-6|-
TGTGCCAGTAGTATAGCGGGAGCTGGGGCCAACGTCCTGACTTTC
CASSIAGAGANVLTF
>TRBV7-2|-|TRBJ1-2|TRBD1
TGTGCCAGCAGCTGGTACAGGGGAGCTAACTATGGCTACACCTTC
CASSWYRGANYGYTF
>TRBV29-1|once|TRBJ1-3|-
TGCAGCGTTGAAACGGGACATCTGAGCTCTGGAAACACCATATATTTT
CSVETGHLSSGNTIYF
>TRBV6-5|-|TRBJ1-2|-
TGTGCCAGCGGGCCTGGGGGGGGTGTAGGCTATGGCTACACCTTC
CASGPGGGVGYGYTF
>TRBV19|few|TRBJ2-1|TRBD2
TGTGCCATTAAGCGGGACGATGAGCAGTTCTTC
CAIKRDDEQFF
>TRBV28|-|TRBJ2-2|-
TGTGCCAGGGGAAACAGGGAGAACACCGGGGAGCTGTTTTTT
CARGNRENTGELFF
>TRBV27|-|TRBJ1-2|TRBD1
TGTGCCAGCAGCCTATACAGGGGGCAAGGCTACACCTTC
CASSLYRGQGYTF
>TRBV7-2|-|TRBJ1-5|-
TGTGCCAGCAGCTTAGTGCCCAGCGGTAATCAGCCCCAGCATTTT
CASSLVPSGNQPQHF
>TRBV7-9|-|TRBJ1-1|TRBD1
TGTGCCAGCAGCTGGTCGGACAGGGTTCGGAATTTGAACACTGAAGCTTTCTTT
CASSWSDRVRNLNTEAFF
>TRBV7-2|-|TRBJ2-1|TRBD2
TGTGCCAGCAGCACCCCGGGACTAGCGGGAGGGCCCAGTGAGCAGTTCTTC
CASSTPGLAGGPSEQFF
>TRBV9|-|TRBJ2-1|TRBD2
TGTGCCAGCAGCGTAGGACTAGCGGGAGCTTTGTTCTTC
CASSVGLAGALFF
>TRBV5-6|-|TRBJ2-3|TRBD2
TGTGCCAGCAGCCTACGCCGACTAGCGGGAACAACAGATACGCAGTATTTT
CASSLRRLAGTTDTQYF
>TRBV4-3|-|TRBJ2-3|TRBD1
TGCGCCAGCAGCCAAGAGTCATCCGGGACAGAGTCAGATACGCAGTATTTT
CASSQESSGTESDTQYF
>TRBV5-6|-|TRBJ2-7|-
TGTGCCAGCAGCCGACCGGGACTTCCCTCCTACGAGCAGTACTTC
CASSRPGLPSYEQYF
>TRBV6-5|-|TRBJ2-5|-
TGTGCCAGCAGTCTGGGCGAGACCCAGTACTTC
CASSLGETQYF
>TRBV4-3|once|TRBJ1-6|-
TGCGCCAGCAGCCAAGATCGGAGTAGCTCCTATAATTCACCCCTCCACTTT
CASSQDRSSSYNSPLHF
>TRBV4-1|once|TRBJ1-2|TRBD1
TGCGCCACCCGGGACAGGGGACGGCCTAACTATGGCTACACCTTC
CATRDRGRPNYGYTF
>TRBV5-1|few|TRBJ2-3|-
TGCGCCAGCAGCGCCTCCCTGACTGATGGCACAGATACGCAGTATTTT
CASSASLTDGTDTQYF
>TRBV7-2|-|TRBJ2-5|TRBD1
TGTGCCAGCAGCTCACCCGGGACAGGGGTTTCCGAGACCCAGTACTTC
CASSSPGTGVSETQYF
>TRBV6-6|few|TRBJ1-2|TRBD1
TGTGCCAGCAGCCTCAGGACAGGGGGGGAAGGCTACACCTTC
CASSLRTGGEGYTF
>TRBV27|once|TRBJ1-1|-
TGTGCCACCTATCGGGGTCTTGGAACTGAAGCTTTCTTT
CATYRGLGTEAFF
>TRBV5-1|-|TRBJ2-1|-
TGCGCCAGCAGCTTGGTGGGACACCCGAGGGGCCTTAACAATGAGCAGTTCTTC
CASSLVGHPRGLNNEQFF
>TRBV9|-|TRBJ1-1|-
TGTGCCAGCAGCGTAGGAACGGGGAACACTGAAGCTTTCTTT
CASSVGTGNTEAFF
>TRBV28|-|TRBJ2-5|TRBD1
TGTGCCAGCCTACAGACGGGACAGGGCAAAGAGACCCAGTACTTC
CASLQTGQGKETQYF